This T cell receptor (beta chain) was documented in a study of blood T cell repertoires in COVID-19. Study context: The samples span acute and convalescent COVID-19 from the United States, Italy and Spain. Nucleic acid was either cDNA or gDNA, and it came from T cells, B-cell-depleted T cells, or PBMCs.

Participants were aged roughly 18 to 89 years from about 25 US areas. Donors in Cohort 3 who had recovered were those with two negative PCRs, healthcare professional clearance, or resolution of their symptoms. Generated by immunoSEQ multiplex PCR, the TCRdb table keeps only in-frame clones and is missing some. The data hold around 120,000 clones, with approximately 86% observed a single time. From germline, CDR1 is MGHRA and CDR2 YSYEKL. Trimming left V 2 bases short and J 5 bases short, with 14 bases between. The CDR3 runs 15 residues. The clonotype originates from a woman in her forties or fifties who had recovered from COVID-19. The sample comprised PBMCs or T cells enriched from blood (not recorded which). V and J are TRBV4-1 and TRBJ2-3, with a weak D call TRBD2 (6 bases). This chain's CDR3 is CASSQMTRGEDTQYF. The DNA of the CDR3 is TGCGCCAGCAGCCAAATGACTAGGGGTGAAGATACGCAGTATTTT.